The clone carrying this TCR beta chain appeared many times. The source of the sample is a study of T-cell reconstitution after alpha-beta-depleted transplantation in children. CDR1 and CDR2 (germline): DFQATT, SNEGSKA (reference sequence). The CDR3 contains 15 residues. Trimming took 0 bases from V and 4 from J, leaving 13 bases between them. Library preparation (for TCRbeta) was performed with unique molecular identifiers. TCRdb re-called the PCR reads through MiXCR, storing one row per CDR3 protein. This sample has roughly 590,000 distinct CDR3 sequences; about 15% occur once, and the top ten carry around 0.96%.

The source is a human donor who donated a stem cell graft to a child with acute myeloid leukemia. The chain joins TRBV20-1 to TRBJ2-1, with a tentative D call TRBD1 (5 bases). Sample: PBMCs from the stem cell graft donor, taken from the stem cell graft. The chain's CDR3 is CSARDNGQGYNEQFF. The CDR3 DNA follows: TGCAGTGCTAGAGATAATGGCCAGGGATACAATGAGCAGTTCTTC.